A selection of T cell receptor beta chains follows, all from one sample in a study of blood T cell repertoires in COVID-19. Measured with immunoSEQ multiplex PCR; TCRdb has only the in-frame clones, and not every one. Counted here are about 190,000 clones, 80% occurring once; the ten biggest clones make up about 7%. The material sequenced was peripheral blood. The source is a man aged 55 to 70 with acute or convalescent COVID-19. Each CDR3 is given with its conserved first and last residue. A D gene is named only where the DNA matches it firmly. The size entry is marked missing in some rows and otherwise reads once, few, many or a size class.

D	V	J	size	DNA	CDR3
-	TRBV5-6	TRBJ2-2	-	TGTGCCAGCAGCTTGGCCGGAGGGGCGAACACCGGGGAGCTGTTTTTT	CASSLAGGANTGELFF
-	TRBV6-5	TRBJ2-1	-	TGTGCCAGCAGTTACTCGATACAGGGCTTCAACAATGAGCAGTTCTTC	CASSYSIQGFNNEQFF
-	TRBV6-5	TRBJ2-7	once	TGTGCCAGCAGGGAGGGGTACGTCTACGAGCAGTACTTC	CASREGYVYEQYF
TRBD2	TRBV5-6	TRBJ2-1	once	TGTGCCAGCAGCTTGGCCCTAGCGGGGTCCTACAATGAGCAGTTCTTC	CASSLALAGSYNEQFF
-	TRBV19	TRBJ2-1	-	TGTGCCAGTAGTATTAGGGGGGAGCAGTTCTTC	CASSIRGEQFF
TRBD2	TRBV9	TRBJ2-1	-	TGTGCCAGCAGCGTAGGTAGCGGGGGCCGCTCCTACAATGAGCAGTTCTTC	CASSVGSGGRSYNEQFF
TRBD1	TRBV18	TRBJ1-2	-	TGTGCCAGCTCACCTACCGGGACAGGGGGCGAAGGCTACACCTTC	CASSPTGTGGEGYTF
TRBD1	TRBV29-1	TRBJ2-3	-	TGCAGCGTTGTGGACAGGGGGCCAACAGATACGCAGTATTTT	CSVVDRGPTDTQYF
TRBD1	TRBV10-3	TRBJ1-1	-	TGTGCCATCAGTGACCCAGGGGGGGAAGCTTTCTTT	CAISDPGGEAFF
-	TRBV5-6	TRBJ1-4	once	TGTGCCAGCAGCTTGGCGTCCAGGGGAGACGGTGAAAAACTGTTTTTT	CASSLASRGDGEKLFF
-	TRBV19	TRBJ2-3	-	TGTGCCAGTAGTACTGGACAGTCTAGCACAGATACGCAGTATTTT	CASSTGQSSTDTQYF
TRBD2	TRBV6-7	TRBJ2-5	-	TGTGCCAGCAGTTACTCGTACGGGACTAGTAAAGAGACCCAGTACTTC	CASSYSYGTSKETQYF
TRBD1	TRBV6-6	TRBJ1-2	-	TGTGCCAGCTTAAGCACAGGGGAAGCTAACTATGGCTACACCTTC	CASLSTGEANYGYTF
-	TRBV18	TRBJ2-7	once	TGTGCCAGCTCGGAGAACCGGGACTCTTCCTACGAGCAGTACTTC	CASSENRDSSYEQYF
TRBD1	TRBV2	TRBJ1-5	-	TGTGCCACGGGGGACAGGGGGCATCAGCCCCAGCATTTT	CATGDRGHQPQHF
TRBD1	TRBV3-1/TRBV3-2	TRBJ2-1	-	TGTGCCAGCAGCCCAGACAGGGTTGTTCCGAATGAGCAGTTCTTC	CASSPDRVVPNEQFF
-	TRBV19	TRBJ2-6	-	TGTGCCAGTAGTATAGCGGGGAAGTACGGGGCCAACGTCCTGACTTTC	CASSIAGKYGANVLTF
TRBD2	TRBV6-4	TRBJ2-1	-	TGTGCCAGCAGTGCTAGCGGGGTCGGGGAGCAGTTCTTC	CASSASGVGEQFF
-	TRBV7-9	TRBJ2-1	-	TGTGCCAGCAGCTACCAAACTAGCCGTAACAATGAGCAGTTCTTC	CASSYQTSRNNEQFF
-	TRBV30	TRBJ2-7	-	TGTGCCTGGAGTGTACTGGACGAGCAGTACTTC	CAWSVLDEQYF
TRBD1	TRBV2	TRBJ2-3	-	TGTGCCAGCAGATGGACAGGGCCTACAGATACGCAGTATTTT	CASRWTGPTDTQYF
TRBD1	TRBV12-3/TRBV12-4	TRBJ1-1	-	TGTGCCAGCAGCACGAGACAGGGTACTGAAGCTTTCTTT	CASSTRQGTEAFF
TRBD1	TRBV27	TRBJ2-1	-	TGTGCCAGCAGTTTGACAGGGGTCGATGAGCAGTTCTTC	CASSLTGVDEQFF
TRBD1	TRBV2	TRBJ1-6	-	TGTGCCAGCAGTTATACAGGGGGCTCAAGCTCCTATAATTCACCCCTCCACTTT	CASSYTGGSSSYNSPLHF
-	TRBV7-9	TRBJ2-3	once	TGTGCCAGCAGCTTAGAGTCGGGAGACTTCACAGATACGCAGTATTTT	CASSLESGDFTDTQYF
-	TRBV7-3	TRBJ2-1	-	TGTGCCAGCAGCTCCGGAGCCGGGGTTGGGTCCAATGAGCAGTTCTTC	CASSSGAGVGSNEQFF
-	TRBV19	TRBJ2-7	few	TGTGCCAGTCACCCGCGGGGCGATCACGACGAGCAGTACTTC	CASHPRGDHDEQYF